Detailed here is one TCR beta chain. The genomic DNA of each subset was split evenly across several immunoSEQ plates. Clones were sequenced by immunoSEQ multiplex PCR, and TCRdb holds only the in-frame ones, with some missing. The sample has 760,000 or so clones, about 96% seen once. This record belongs to a study of shared clonotypes between healthy human individuals. Germline loops: CDR1 SGHDT, CDR2 YYEEEE. The CDR3 sequence is 15 residues long. The V end was cut by 0 bases, the J end by 3 bases, with 13 bases between. Naive CD8 populations comprised CD45RO-negative cells positively selected for CCR7, excluding terminally differentiated effector memory CD45RA+ cells.

The source of this sequence is a man between 25 and 39 years old in good health. The sequencing input was naive CD8+ T cells sorted from blood. The V call is TRBV5-6, the J call TRBJ2-7; D not certain. In DNA, the CDR3 is TGTGCCAGCAGCTTGGCCGAGCGAACGAACTACGAGCAGTACTTC. As protein: CASSLAERTNYEQYF.